What follows are 5 T cell receptor beta chains derived from one specimen sequenced in a study of T cell repertoires in cytomegalovirus infection. TCRdb reanalysed the reads using MiXCR and keeps one entry per CDR3 protein. In the table there are around 430,000 distinct CDR3 sequences, 40% to 50% of which are singletons. These receptors lack a known antigen. The source material was cultured PBMCs, sampled from culture after CMV antigen stimulation. The source of these receptors is a human donor in good health (CMV status not recorded). Some clones in this sample may be carry-over from other donors' samples.

This clonotype was seen a handful of times. V usage is TRBV7-9 and J usage is TRBJ2-2; D is unclear. Trimming removed 1 base from V and 0 bases from J, with 9 bases in between. Germline CDR1 and CDR2: SEHNR and FQNEAQ (reference sequence). This CDR3 has 16 amino acids. CDR3 nucleotides: TGTGCCAGCAGCTTAGAGGCTTATGCGAACACCGGGGAGCTGTTTTTT. Protein product: CASSLEAYANTGELFF.

The chain couples TRBV28 to TRBJ2-3; 10 nucleotides align to TRBD2. Germline CDR1 MDHEN, CDR2 SYDVKM. V lost 1 base and J lost 6; bases outside the gene matches: 7. CDR3 length: 16 amino acids. The CDR3 region is CASSLSLAGARDTQYF. The CDR3 DNA reads TGTGCCAGCAGTTTATCCCTAGCGGGAGCTCGGGATACGCAGTATTTT.

This sequence joins TRBV7-9 and TRBJ2-3, with D possibly TRBD2 on 6 matching bases. Germline CDR1 is SEHNR and CDR2 is FQNEAQ (reference sequence). The CDR3 contains 16 residues. The ends were cut back, 4 bases at V and 2 bases at J, with 16 bases in the middle. The CDR3 nucleotides read TGTGCCAGCAGCTCCCCCGGCGGGATACTCACAGATACGCAGTATTTT. Amino acids: CASSSPGGILTDTQYF.

The CDR3 sequence: CASSSTRTGNTGELFF. The CDR3 DNA reads TGTGCCAGCAGCTCAACGCGGACAGGAAACACCGGGGAGCTGTTTTTT. J is TRBJ2-2 and V is TRBV7-6, with 7 bases aligning to TRBD1. V lost 4 bases and J lost 2; bases outside the gene matches: 7. This CDR3 comprises 16 residues. CDR1 SGHVS and CDR2 FNYEAQ come from the germline V gene. Filled out from reference TRBV7-6 and TRBJ2-2, the complete variable domain reads GAGVSQSPRYKVTKRGQDVALRCDPISGHVSLYWYRQALGQGPEFLTYFNYEAQQDKSGLPNDRFSAERPEGSISTLTIQRTEQRDSAMYRCASSSTRTGNTGELFFGEGSRLTVL.

V gene TRBV30 combines with J gene TRBJ1-1, with 7 positions matching TRBD1. Germline trimming cut 4 bases from V and 10 bases from J; bases unmatched to any gene: 9. The CDR3 spans 12 residues. The germline CDR1 and CDR2 sequences are GTSNPN and SVGIG (reference sequence). Written as DNA, the CDR3 is TGTGCCTGGAATGTACAGGGGTCGAGAGCTTTCTTT. This codes for CAWNVQGSRAFF.